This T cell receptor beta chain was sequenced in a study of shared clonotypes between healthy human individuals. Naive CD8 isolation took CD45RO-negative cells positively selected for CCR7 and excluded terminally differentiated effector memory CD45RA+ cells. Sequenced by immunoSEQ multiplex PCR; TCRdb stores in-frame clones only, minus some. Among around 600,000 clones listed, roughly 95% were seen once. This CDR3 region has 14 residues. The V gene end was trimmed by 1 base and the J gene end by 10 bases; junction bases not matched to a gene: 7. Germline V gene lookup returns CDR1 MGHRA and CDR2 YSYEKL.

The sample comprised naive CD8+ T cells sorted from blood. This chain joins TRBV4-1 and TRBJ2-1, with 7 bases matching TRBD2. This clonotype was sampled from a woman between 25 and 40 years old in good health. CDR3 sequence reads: CASSQALIGGEQFF. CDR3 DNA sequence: TGCGCCAGCAGCCAAGCACTGATCGGGGGGGAGCAGTTCTTC.